The rows below give T cell receptor beta chains drawn from one sample of a study of cytomegalovirus exposure and HLA in healthy donors. The data were produced by immunoSEQ multiplex PCR, yet TCRdb's version contains in-frame clones alone and is incomplete. Of over 85,000 clones in the sample, around 82% were seen once. The sequenced sample consisted of PBMCs. All receptors come from a man aged 35-49 years in good health and CMV-seronegative. Each CDR3 is given with its conserved first and last residue. A D gene is named only where the DNA matches it firmly. Size is stated for part of the rows, as once, few or many counts, or as a class when the clone is expanded.

>few|TRBV11-2|.|TRBJ2-2
TGTGCCAGCAGCTTAGTGGGCCCCGGGGAGCTGTTTTTT
CASSLVGPGELFF
>.|TRBV6-1|.|TRBJ1-2
TGTGCCGGGGCTCCGGATCCTTATGGCTACCCCTTC
CAGAPDPYGYPF
>.|TRBV2|.|TRBJ1-2
TGTGCCAGCAACAGACAGAACTATGGCTACACCTTC
CASNRQNYGYTF
>.|TRBV18|TRBD1|TRBJ1-5
TGTGCCAGCTCACCTGCAGGGGGCGCGAATCAGCCCCAGCATTTT
CASSPAGGANQPQHF
>.|TRBV19|.|TRBJ2-5
TGTGCCAGTAGTATAGGGACGGGTCGGGGGGAGACCCAGTACTTC
CASSIGTGRGETQYF
>.|TRBV4-1|.|TRBJ1-5
TGCGCCAGCAGCCAAGATGAGGGTCCCACCGTGAATCAGCCCCAGCATTTT
CASSQDEGPTVNQPQHF
>.|TRBV2|.|TRBJ2-3
TGTGCCAGCAGTGAAATTGGGCCCCCGAGAGATACGCAGTATTTT
CASSEIGPPRDTQYF
>.|TRBV5-1|TRBD2|TRBJ2-7
TGCGCCAGCAGTACGACTAGCGGGAGGGCCGGAACCGAGCAGTACTTC
CASSTTSGRAGTEQYF
>.|TRBV7-8|.|TRBJ2-7
TGTGCCAGCAGTAACTCCAGGGGATACGAGCAGTACTTC
CASSNSRGYEQYF
>.|TRBV6-5|.|TRBJ1-2
TGTGCCAGCAGTTACCTAGATCGGTCCGGTGGCTACACCTTC
CASSYLDRSGGYTF
>.|TRBV4-2|TRBD2|TRBJ2-7
TGTGCCAGCAGCCAAGAAAGCGGGAGCTCCTACGAGCAGTACTTC
CASSQESGSSYEQYF
>.|TRBV5-1|.|TRBJ2-1
TGCGCCAGCAGCCCCGGGGGATACAATGAGCAGTTCTTC
CASSPGGYNEQFF
>.|TRBV30|TRBD2|TRBJ2-1
TGTGCCTGGAGCCGGGTGACTAGCACTGAGCAGTTCTTC
CAWSRVTSTEQFF
>.|TRBV2|.|TRBJ2-7
TGTGCCAGCAGTGGGCGGGGGCTGGGGGAGCAGTACTTC
CASSGRGLGEQYF
>.|TRBV10-3|.|TRBJ2-5
TGTGCCATCAGTGAGCAGCCAGGGAATACAGGGAAAGGAGAGACCCAGTACTTC
CAISEQPGNTGKGETQYF
>.|TRBV6-5|.|TRBJ2-1
TGTGCCAGCAGCTTAGCGGCTGCACTCTACAATGAGCAGTTCTTC
CASSLAAALYNEQFF
>.|TRBV13|.|TRBJ1-2
TGTGCCAGCAGCCTAGGAACCGGAGGAGGATACTATGGCTACACCTTC
CASSLGTGGGYYGYTF
>.|TRBV5-5|.|TRBJ2-5
TGTGCCAGCAGACACGGGGGTGGGGAGACCCAGTACTTC
CASRHGGGETQYF
>.|TRBV2|.|TRBJ1-5
TGTGCCAGCAGGCCAGACAGCAAAAATCAGCCCCAGCATTTT
CASRPDSKNQPQHF
>.|TRBV11-2|.|TRBJ1-2
TGTGCCAGCAGCCTCGCTCGGGTGGGGAGCTATGGCTACACCTTC
CASSLARVGSYGYTF
>.|TRBV5-1|TRBD1|TRBJ2-6
TGCGCCAGCGCGGACAGGGCAAGTGGTGGGGCCAACGTCCTGACTTTC
CASADRASGGANVLTF
>.|TRBV19|TRBD1|TRBJ2-1
TGTGCCAGTAGTGTTAGACAGGGTGGCAATGAGCAGTTCTTC
CASSVRQGGNEQFF
>.|TRBV7-9|TRBD1|TRBJ2-7
TGTGCCAGCAGCCCCACAACGGGACAGGACGTGTACGAGCAGTACTTC
CASSPTTGQDVYEQYF
>.|TRBV7-8|TRBD1|TRBJ2-3
TGTGCCAGCAGCCTAGACAGGGTGGCCACAGATACGCAGTATTTT
CASSLDRVATDTQYF
>few|TRBV18|TRBD2|TRBJ2-5
TGTGCCAGCTCACAGTGGCTTCCGGGACTAGCGGGGGCCCTCCAAGAGACCCAGTACTTC
CASSQWLPGLAGALQETQYF
>.|TRBV7-2|.|TRBJ2-2
TGTGCCAGCAGCTTAGTAACTAGCAGCACCGGGGAGCTGTTTTTT
CASSLVTSSTGELFF
>.|TRBV29-1|.|TRBJ2-5
TGCAGCGTTGCAGGGGCGGAGGAGACCCAGTACTTC
CSVAGAEETQYF
>.|TRBV7-2|.|TRBJ2-1
TGTGCCAGCAGCTTATATCGCGGGACCTACAATGAGCAGTTCTTC
CASSLYRGTYNEQFF
>.|TRBV7-9|TRBD1|TRBJ2-7
TGTGCCAGCAGCTCTGGACAGGGCTTCGAGCAGTACTTC
CASSSGQGFEQYF
>few|TRBV2|TRBD1|TRBJ2-7
TGTGCCAGCAGTATCAGGGGGCTCTACGAGCAGTACTTC
CASSIRGLYEQYF
>.|TRBV6-1|.|TRBJ1-1
TGTGCCAGCCGAGCAGGAACCCCGGACACTGAAGCTTTCTTT
CASRAGTPDTEAFF
>.|TRBV15|TRBD2|TRBJ2-1
TGTGCCACCAGCACCAGGCCAGCGGGAGTTGCGAATGAGCAGTTCTTC
CATSTRPAGVANEQFF
>.|TRBV2|TRBD1|TRBJ2-1
TGTGCCAGCAGTGTACAGGGGAGCTCCTACAATGAGCAGTTCTTC
CASSVQGSSYNEQFF
>.|TRBV28|.|TRBJ1-2
TGTGCCAGCAGTTTTGGCGCGGTCTATGGCTACACCTTC
CASSFGAVYGYTF
>once|TRBV6-5|.|TRBJ2-7
TGTGCCAGCATTGGGGGGGGGCACCACGAGCAGTACTTC
CASIGGGHHEQYF
>.|TRBV11-2|.|TRBJ2-1
TGTGCCAGCAAAAGAGGCGTAGAGAGGTCCAATGAGCAGTTCTTC
CASKRGVERSNEQFF
>.|TRBV11-2|.|TRBJ1-4
TGTGCCAGCAGCTTAGATCTGGGGAAGGGGGAAAAACTGTTTTTT
CASSLDLGKGEKLFF
>.|TRBV29-1|.|TRBJ2-3
TGCAGCGCCGACAGCTATTTCACAGATACGCAGTATTTT
CSADSYFTDTQYF
>few|TRBV18|.|TRBJ2-1
TGTGCCAGCTCACCGAACACATTCTCCTACAATGAGCAGTTCTTC
CASSPNTFSYNEQFF
>once|TRBV7-2|TRBD1|TRBJ1-1
TGTGCCAGCAACATTGGGACAGGGAAAGGTGAAGCTTTCTTT
CASNIGTGKGEAFF
>.|TRBV15|.|TRBJ2-7
TGTGCCACCAGCAGAGATCCCGGCGGGACGAGCTCCTACGAGCAGTACTTC
CATSRDPGGTSSYEQYF
>.|TRBV30|TRBD1|TRBJ1-2
TGTGCCTGGAGTGCCGGGACAGGACGCTTTAACTATGGCTACACCTTC
CAWSAGTGRFNYGYTF
>.|TRBV5-1|TRBD2|TRBJ2-2
TGCGCCAGCAGCGCCGGGACTACCACCGGGGAGCTGTTTTTT
CASSAGTTTGELFF
>.|TRBV27|TRBD1|TRBJ1-1
TGTGCCAGCAGTTTTTCGGGACAGGGGTTCCCGAACACTGAAGCTTTCTTT
CASSFSGQGFPNTEAFF
>.|TRBV27|TRBD1|TRBJ1-4
TGTGCCAGCAGTTTCCGGACAGGGGGCGAAAAACTGTTTTTT
CASSFRTGGEKLFF
>.|TRBV5-1|TRBD1|TRBJ2-2
TGCGCCAGCAGCCCGGGGACAGGTAGCACCGGGGAGCTGTTTTTT
CASSPGTGSTGELFF
>.|TRBV23-1|TRBD1|TRBJ2-7
TGCGCCAGCAGTCATACGACAGGGACCTACGAGCAGTACTTC
CASSHTTGTYEQYF
>few|TRBV6-6|.|TRBJ1-5
TGTGCCACCCAGCGGGGGGACAATCAGCCCCAGCATTTT
CATQRGDNQPQHF
>.|TRBV14|.|TRBJ1-1
TGTGCCAGCAGCCAATTCAGGAACACTGAAGCTTTCTTT
CASSQFRNTEAFF
>.|TRBV5-1|TRBD2|TRBJ2-7
TGCGCCAGCAGCCCCGGACTAGCGGGAGTTTACGAGCAGTACTTC
CASSPGLAGVYEQYF
>.|TRBV28|.|TRBJ1-2
TGTGCCAGCAGTACCAGATCGAACTATGGCTACACCTTC
CASSTRSNYGYTF
>once|TRBV2|.|TRBJ2-7
TGTGCCAGCAGTGACAGGGGATCCTACGAGCAGTACTTC
CASSDRGSYEQYF